The next 10 T cell receptor beta chains were all read from a single sample in a study of blood T cell repertoires in COVID-19. The assay was immunoSEQ multiplex PCR, and TCRdb's table has in-frame clones only and misses some. Altogether 250,000 to 350,000 clones are present, around 89% being singletons, with the ten largest covering under 15%. Source material: peripheral blood. Every receptor here comes from a woman aged 55-70 years with acute or convalescent COVID-19.

The chain recombines TRBV7-6 with TRBJ2-3; 8 positions agree with TRBD2. The germline CDR1 and CDR2 sequences are SGHVS and FNYEAQ. Trimming removed 1 base from V and 2 bases from J; junction bases left unmatched: 5. This CDR3 has 16 amino acids. The DNA of the CDR3 is TGTGCCAGCAGCTTAGACCCCGGACTAGCCACAGATACGCAGTATTTT. This sequence encodes CASSLDPGLATDTQYF.

The V call is TRBV4-3, the J call TRBJ1-5; 7 nucleotides agree with TRBD1. CDR1 is LGHNA and CDR2 is YSLEER in the germline V gene. The CDR3 length is 15 residues. The junction had 3 bases not matched to a gene; V was cut back by 0 bases and J by 4 bases. The CDR3 bases are TGCGCCAGCAGCCAAGATTACAGGGGAAATCAGCCCCAGCATTTT. Its protein is CASSQDYRGNQPQHF.

There are a few counts of this clone. The chain recombines TRBV3-1 (or the pseudogene TRBV3-2) with TRBJ2-5; perhaps TRBD1 as D (6 bases). V was shortened by 4 bases and J by 2 bases, with 11 bases between the two germline ends. Germline CDR1 reads LGHDT; CDR2 reads YNNKEL (reference sequence). This CDR3 comprises 14 residues. CDR3 DNA: TGTGCCAGCAGCCCGTTGACAGGTCAAGAGACCCAGTACTTC. Translating gives CASSPLTGQETQYF.

The genes are TRBV4-2 and TRBJ1-1; TRBD1 matches at 9 bases. Germline CDR1 reads LGHNA; CDR2 reads YNFKEQ. With V trimmed by 0 bases and J by 0 bases, 2 bases remained unmatched. The CDR3 has 16 amino acids. The CDR3 reads CASSQEGTGLNTEAFF. DNA of the CDR3: TGTGCCAGCAGCCAAGAAGGGACAGGGCTGAACACTGAAGCTTTCTTT.

Worth noting for this clone: The junction departs from the called germline gene at one end, perhaps through a read error. The CDR3 is CASSLEPSGGLFF. CDR3 DNA sequence: TGTGCCAGCAGCTTAGAGCCCTCCGGGGGGCTGTTTTTT. This sequence joins TRBV7-2 and TRBJ2-2; tentatively, D is TRBD2 (6 bases). CDR3 length: 13 residues. The germline gives CDR1 SGHTA, CDR2 FQGNSA. The variable domain in full, with the rest retrieved from reference TRBV7-2 and TRBJ2-2, is GAGVSQSPSNKVTEKGKDVELRCDPISGHTALYWYRQSLGQGLEFLIYFQGNSAPDKSGLPSDRFSAERTGGSVSTLTIQRTQQEDSAVYLCASSLEPSGGLFFGEGSRLTVL.

The chain uses TRBV5-4 and TRBJ1-1; possible D gene TRBD1, 6 bases. This CDR3 region has 14 residues. Per the germline V gene, CDR1 is SGHNT and CDR2 is YYREEE (reference sequence). Deletions cut 4 bases from V and 5 bases from J, with 15 bases between. CDR3 in DNA: TGTGCCAGCAGCCGTGAGTCAGGGGCGACTGAAGCTTTCTTT. Residues: CASSRESGATEAFF. Drawing the rest from reference TRBV5-4 and TRBJ1-1, the complete variable domain is ETGVTQSPTHLIKTRGQQVTLRCSSQSGHNTVSWYQQALGQGPQFIFQYYREEENGRGNFPPRFSGLQFPNYSSELNVNALELDDSALYLCASSRESGATEAFFGQGTRLTVV.

This clone showed up just once. The chain employs TRBV3-1 (or the pseudogene TRBV3-2) and TRBJ2-1; D ambiguous. The CDR3 spans 12 residues. Germline V lookup: CDR1 LGHDT, CDR2 YNNKEL (reference sequence). Trimming removed 2 bases at V and 6 bases at J, with 5 bases between. This chain's CDR3 is CASSQLLNEQFF. Written as DNA, the CDR3 is TGTGCCAGCAGCCAACTACTCAATGAGCAGTTCTTC.

This rearrangement joins TRBV6-2 or TRBV6-3 to TRBJ2-7; 10 bases line up with TRBD1. CDR1 is MNHEY and CDR2 is SVGEGT in the germline V gene. The CDR3 extends over 16 amino acids. V shed 5 bases, J shed 7 bases, and the junction held 14 bases outside the gene matches. The CDR3 DNA follows: TGTGCCAGCAGTGGTGACGGACAGGGGGTAAGGGATGAGCAGTACTTC. Encoded protein: CASSGDGQGVRDEQYF.

V usage is TRBV4-3 and J usage is TRBJ2-1; D perhaps matches TRBD1 (5 bases). CDR1 is LGHNA, CDR2 YSLEER, per germline. The CDR3 is made up of 15 amino acids. Trimming cost V 0 bases and J 8 bases, with 14 bases left between them. The CDR3 sequence: CASSQESRAGHEQFF. CDR3 bases: TGCGCCAGCAGCCAAGAGAGCAGGGCCGGGCATGAGCAGTTCTTC.

The V and J genes are TRBV28 and TRBJ1-5, with D perhaps TRBD1 (5 bases). The CDR3 extends over 15 amino acids. Germline V lookup: CDR1 MDHEN, CDR2 SYDVKM. Trimming stripped 5 bases from V and 4 bases from J, with 15 bases between. CDR3 bases: TGTGCCAGCAGTGATCCGGGCCCAGGGAATCAGCCCCAGCATTTT. Its protein product is CASSDPGPGNQPQHF.